What follows is one T cell receptor (beta chain) and its context. This clonotype was seen repeatedly, ten times or more. Its specific antigen is unknown. Qualities for individual bases were not recorded, and no much larger clone is one base off. cDNA synthesis used template-switch 5'RACE with a primer carrying a 10-nucleotide random unique molecular identifier tagging each TCR transcript. Over 200 million TCR-beta sequences, covering 15-18 subjects, were produced in each sequencing run. The RNeasy kit was used to extract total RNA. Using the KAPA Real-time Library Amplification kit, TCR-beta VDJ regions were amplified with primers for the TCR constant region and the 5'RACE anchor. A first PCR added sample indexes and Illumina adaptors, after which a second PCR increased the library yield. After Ampure bead purification, the TCR product of roughly 650 bp was size-selected on a 2% E-gel SizeSelection system. Before pooling, library quality was checked on a Bioanalyzer, concentration was measured with Qubit, and libraries were quantified with the Kapa Library Quantification kit. Libraries were sequenced paired-end 2 x 150 bp on an Illumina HiSeq 2500. To increase sequence diversity, roughly 24-32% phiX was spiked into each library pool. In the original analysis: Quality-filtered reads were processed with the UMI-based MiGEC pipeline, and over 75% of raw TCR sequences were removed by the MiGEC pipeline during error correction. VDJ genes were aligned to IMGT germline references, and each clonotype was defined by a unique CDR3 amino acid sequence together with V-J genes. VDJtools evaluated clonal expansion, Shannon diversity and CDR3 relatedness (CalcPairwiseDistances, ClusterSamples); CLCbio workbench built phylogenetic trees. A clone was classed as expanded if it had 8 or more unique UMIs, a cutoff based on coefficient-of-variation modelling across technical triplicates. Using fastp trimming at Q25 and MiXCR clonotype assembly, TCRdb reanalyzed the public sequencing data and kept in-frame beta chains. All rows with the same CDR3 protein become a single entry with the most common DNA and genes. In this record, the V and J calls reflect TCRdb's handling and not the investigators' own analysis. A total of fewer than 65,000 distinct CDR3 sequences appear in this sample, more than 4% of them only once. Of the sample, approximately 2.9% is held by the ten largest clones.

CDR1 and CDR2, per the germline V gene, are KGHDR and SFDVKD. Deletion took 1 base off V and 2 bases off J, with a span of 7 bases between the germline ends. CDR3 length: 14 amino acids, cysteine to phenylalanine. Of the read, only the CDR3 DNA is kept; its 42 bases are in frame from base 1. The source of the sample is a study of neurological immune-mediated disorders (dated by TCRdb to the late 2010s). Study-wide context: Among the approximately 34 multiple sclerosis patients, roughly 31 had relapsing-remitting MS and 3 had secondary progressive MS. The study compared peripheral blood TCR-beta repertoires of HTLV-I-associated myelopathy (HAM/TSP) patients, multiple sclerosis patients and healthy controls using UMI-based sequencing. Longitudinal samples, technical triplicates and paired sorted CD4+ and CD8+ T-cell subsets, alongside PBMC samples, were included among the approximately 110 TCR-beta libraries. The cohort included approximately 70 subjects: some 14 with HAM/TSP, some 34 with multiple sclerosis, and roughly 20 healthy controls. General findings and caveats noted by the study authors: TCR clonal expansion was greatest in HAM/TSP patients and smallest in MS patients, who ranked below even healthy controls. Repertoires from 18 of 34 MS patients were grouped by phylogenetic analysis into a cluster of related CDR3 sequences, suggesting a possible repertoire-level signature. No association of the MS cluster with clinical or MRI features was observed, and the need for larger cohorts was stated by the authors. Expanded clones from different subjects shared no identical CDR3 amino acid sequences, which suggests that TCR-beta repertoires were private in all groups.

Unsorted PBMC libraries were generated from 2 million PBMCs stored in RNAlater at -80 °C until RNA extraction. The multiple sclerosis patients were enrolled in a US clinical protocol that evaluated disease progression with magnetic resonance imaging. Peripheral blood was subjected to Ficoll-Hypaque density gradient centrifugation to isolate PBMCs, which were then cryopreserved in liquid nitrogen. The rearrangement combines TRBV24-1 with TRBJ1-2; the D gene cannot be resolved reliably. The sequenced sample consisted of PBMCs. The TCR comes from a man aged 50 or older with multiple sclerosis. The sequenced DNA: TGTGCCACCAGTGATTTTGGCAGGAACTATGGCTACACCTTC. This is translated as CATSDFGRNYGYTF.